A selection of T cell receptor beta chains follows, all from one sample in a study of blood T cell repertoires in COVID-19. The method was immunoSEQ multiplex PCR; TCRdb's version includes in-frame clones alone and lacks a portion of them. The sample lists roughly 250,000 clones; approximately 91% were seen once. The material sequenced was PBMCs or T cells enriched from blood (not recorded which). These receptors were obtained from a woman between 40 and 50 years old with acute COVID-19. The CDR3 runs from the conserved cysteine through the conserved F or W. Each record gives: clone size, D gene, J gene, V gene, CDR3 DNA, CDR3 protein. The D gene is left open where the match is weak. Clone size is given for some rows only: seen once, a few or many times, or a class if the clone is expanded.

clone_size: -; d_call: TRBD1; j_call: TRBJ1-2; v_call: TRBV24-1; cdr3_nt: TGTGCCACCAGTCCGAGACAGGGCGGCTATGGCTACACCTTC; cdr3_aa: CATSPRQGGYGYTF
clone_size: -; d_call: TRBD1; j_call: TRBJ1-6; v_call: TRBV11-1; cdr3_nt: TGTGCCAGCAGCTTACTTGGACAGGGGTATAATTCACCCCTCCACTTT; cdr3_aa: CASSLLGQGYNSPLHF
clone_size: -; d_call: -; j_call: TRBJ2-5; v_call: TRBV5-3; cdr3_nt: TGTGCCAGAAGCCTCCGTGGAGCCACCGTTAAGTGGTACCAAGAGACCCAGTACTTC; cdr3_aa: CARSLRGATVKWYQETQYF
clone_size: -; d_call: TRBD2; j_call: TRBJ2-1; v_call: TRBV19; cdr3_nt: TGTGCCAGTAGTATGGCGCTAGCGGGAGTTGAGCAGTTCTTC; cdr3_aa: CASSMALAGVEQFF
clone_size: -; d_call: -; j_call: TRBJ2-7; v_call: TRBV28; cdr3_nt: TGTGCCAGCAGTCCTCTGGGGGGTCGGGGCTCCTACGAGCAGTACTTC; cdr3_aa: CASSPLGGRGSYEQYF
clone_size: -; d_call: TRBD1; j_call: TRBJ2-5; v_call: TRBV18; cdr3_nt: TGTGCCAGCTCACCACCGTGGACAGGAAACGTTCAAGAGACCCAGTACTTC; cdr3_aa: CASSPPWTGNVQETQYF
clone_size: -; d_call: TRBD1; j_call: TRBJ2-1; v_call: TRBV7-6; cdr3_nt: TGTGCCAGCAGCCTGGACAGGGCCATTTACAATGAGCAGTTCTTC; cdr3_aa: CASSLDRAIYNEQFF
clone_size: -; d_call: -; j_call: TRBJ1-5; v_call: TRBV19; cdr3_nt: TGTGCCAGTAGTATGGGGAGGAGAAAACAGCCCCAGCATTTT; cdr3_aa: CASSMGRRKQPQHF
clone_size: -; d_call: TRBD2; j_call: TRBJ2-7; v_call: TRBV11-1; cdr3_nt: TGTGCCAGCAGCTCAGGACTAGCGGCCTACGAGCAGTACTTC; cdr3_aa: CASSSGLAAYEQYF
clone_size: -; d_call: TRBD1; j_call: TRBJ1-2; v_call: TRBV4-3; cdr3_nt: TGCGCCAGCAGCCACGGGACAGCGACTAGGTATGGCTACACCTTC; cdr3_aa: CASSHGTATRYGYTF
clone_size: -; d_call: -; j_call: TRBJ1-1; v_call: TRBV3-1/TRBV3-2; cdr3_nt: TGTGCCAGCAGCGCTCCCGGGAGAGTGAACACTGAAGCTTTCTTT; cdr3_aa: CASSAPGRVNTEAFF
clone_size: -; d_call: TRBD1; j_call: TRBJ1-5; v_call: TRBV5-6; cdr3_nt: TGTGCCAGCAGCATTGGACAGGGCCCCAATCAGCCCCAGCATTTT; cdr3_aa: CASSIGQGPNQPQHF
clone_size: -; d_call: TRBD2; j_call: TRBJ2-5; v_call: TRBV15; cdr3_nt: TGTGCCACCAGGGGGGGAGGGCCATATGTGGGTGAGACCCAGTACTTC; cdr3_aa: CATRGGGPYVGETQYF
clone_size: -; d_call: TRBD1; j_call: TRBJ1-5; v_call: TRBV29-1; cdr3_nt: TGCAGCGTGGTTTCAGGGGGCGGGCAGCCCCAGCATTTT; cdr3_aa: CSVVSGGGQPQHF
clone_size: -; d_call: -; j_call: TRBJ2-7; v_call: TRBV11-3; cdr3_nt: TGTGCCAGCAGCTTAGGAACGGTAAGACTCTACGAGCAGTACTTC; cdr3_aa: CASSLGTVRLYEQYF
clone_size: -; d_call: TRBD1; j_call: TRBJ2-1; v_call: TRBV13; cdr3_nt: TGTGCCAGCAGCTTAGCCCGGTCCAGGGGGCTGTACAATGAGCAGTTCTTC; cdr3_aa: CASSLARSRGLYNEQFF
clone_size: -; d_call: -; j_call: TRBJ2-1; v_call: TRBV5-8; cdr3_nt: TGTGCCAGCAGGGGGGGCAATGAGCAGTTCTTC; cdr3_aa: CASRGGNEQFF
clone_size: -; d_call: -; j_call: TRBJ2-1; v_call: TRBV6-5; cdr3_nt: TGTGCCAGCACCATGCGGGCGAGCGGCTACAATGAGCAGTTCTTC; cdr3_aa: CASTMRASGYNEQFF
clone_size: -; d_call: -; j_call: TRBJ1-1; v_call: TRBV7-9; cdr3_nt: TGTGCCAGCGTGAGGGCCCAGAACACTGAAGCTTTCTTT; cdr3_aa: CASVRAQNTEAFF
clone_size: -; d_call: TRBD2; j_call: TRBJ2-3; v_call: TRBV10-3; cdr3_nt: TGTGCCATCAGTGGGACTAGCGAGGGTACGCAGTATTTT; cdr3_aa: CAISGTSEGTQYF
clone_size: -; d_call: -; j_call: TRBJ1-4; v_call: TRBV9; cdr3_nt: TGTGCCAGCAGCGTAGGCTTACAGCAGGGCTCTTTTGAAAAACTGTTTTTT; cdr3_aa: CASSVGLQQGSFEKLFF
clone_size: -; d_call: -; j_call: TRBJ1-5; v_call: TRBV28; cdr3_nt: TGCTCTGTATGGGCCTACAATCAGCCCCAGCATTTT; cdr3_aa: CSVWAYNQPQHF
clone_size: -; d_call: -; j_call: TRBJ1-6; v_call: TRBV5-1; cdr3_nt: TGCGCCAGCAAGAGGGACACCGACAATTCACCCCTCCACTTT; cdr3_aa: CASKRDTDNSPLHF
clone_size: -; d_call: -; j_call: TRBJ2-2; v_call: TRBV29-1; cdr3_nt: TGCAGCGTTGTGCCGAGTCCGAACACCGGGGAGCTGTTTTTT; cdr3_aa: CSVVPSPNTGELFF
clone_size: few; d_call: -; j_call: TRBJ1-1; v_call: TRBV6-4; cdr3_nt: TGTGCCAGCAGCGAGGAATCGAACACTGAAGCTTTCTTT; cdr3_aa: CASSEESNTEAFF
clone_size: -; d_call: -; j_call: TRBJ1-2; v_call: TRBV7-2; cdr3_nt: TGTGCCAGCAGCTCCTCTGGGGCTAATTCCTTTTATGGCTACACCTTC; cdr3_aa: CASSSSGANSFYGYTF
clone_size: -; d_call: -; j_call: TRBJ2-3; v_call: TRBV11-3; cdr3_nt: TGTGCCAGCACAACGAGGGACTTCGGCACAGATACGCAGTATTTT; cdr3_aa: CASTTRDFGTDTQYF
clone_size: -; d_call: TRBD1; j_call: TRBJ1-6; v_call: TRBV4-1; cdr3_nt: TGCGCCAGCAGCCTGGGACAGGGGAATTCACCCCTCCACTTT; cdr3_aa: CASSLGQGNSPLHF
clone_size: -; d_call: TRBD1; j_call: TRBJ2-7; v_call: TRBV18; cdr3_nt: TGTGCCAGCTCACTCAGGGCCGGGACAGGTGATTTAATCCTCGCCGAGCAGTACTTC; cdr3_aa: CASSLRAGTGDLILAEQYF
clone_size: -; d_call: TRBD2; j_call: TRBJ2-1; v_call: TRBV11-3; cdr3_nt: TGTGCCAGCAGCCCCGGGACTAGCGGAAACAATGAGCAGTTCTTC; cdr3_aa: CASSPGTSGNNEQFF
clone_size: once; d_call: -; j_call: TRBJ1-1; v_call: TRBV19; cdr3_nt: TGTGCCAGTCATAGGGGCGGGACCACTGAAGCTTTCTTT; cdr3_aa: CASHRGGTTEAFF
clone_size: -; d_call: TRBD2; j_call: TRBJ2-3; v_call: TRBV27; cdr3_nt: TGTGCCAGCAGAAGCGGGACTAGCGGGAGGGGAGTAGATACGCAGTATTTT; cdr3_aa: CASRSGTSGRGVDTQYF
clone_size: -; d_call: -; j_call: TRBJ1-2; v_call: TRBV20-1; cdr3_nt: TGCATACACTATGATGTCTATGGCTACACCTTC; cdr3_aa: CIHYDVYGYTF
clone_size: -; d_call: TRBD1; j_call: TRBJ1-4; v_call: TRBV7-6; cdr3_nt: TGTGCCAGCACCCTAAAGGGACAGGGGGCGCCGGAGGAAAAACTGTTTTTT; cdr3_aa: CASTLKGQGAPEEKLFF
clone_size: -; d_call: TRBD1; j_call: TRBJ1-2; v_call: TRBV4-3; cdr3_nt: TGCGCCAGCAGCCAGGAACAGGGGGCCCACTATGGCTACACCTTC; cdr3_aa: CASSQEQGAHYGYTF
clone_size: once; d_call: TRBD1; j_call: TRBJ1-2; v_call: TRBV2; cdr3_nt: TGTGCCAGCAGTGACCGGGACAGGGTGGGTTGGTTCTATGGCTACACCTTC; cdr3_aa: CASSDRDRVGWFYGYTF
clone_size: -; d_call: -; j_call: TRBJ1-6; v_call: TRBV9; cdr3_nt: TGTGCCAGCAGCGTACGGGTTGATAATTCACCCCTCCACTTT; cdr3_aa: CASSVRVDNSPLHF
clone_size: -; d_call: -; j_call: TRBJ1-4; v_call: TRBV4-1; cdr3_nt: TGCGCCAGCAGCCAAGTGCAGGGCAATGAAAAACTGTTTTTT; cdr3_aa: CASSQVQGNEKLFF
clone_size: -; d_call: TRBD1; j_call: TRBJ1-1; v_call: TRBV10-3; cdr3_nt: TGTGCCATCAGTACAGGGGCGGACACTGAAGCTTTCTTT; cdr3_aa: CAISTGADTEAFF
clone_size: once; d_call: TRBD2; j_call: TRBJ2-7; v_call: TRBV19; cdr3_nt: TGTGCCAGTAGTACCTCCCGGGGGGGACTAGCCCCCGAGCAGTACTTC; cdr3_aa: CASSTSRGGLAPEQYF